These 27 T cell receptor beta chains came from one sample sequenced in a study of T cell responses to AZD1222 COVID-19 vaccine. Produced via immunoSEQ multiplex PCR; TCRdb's table is partial and in-frame only. The sample gives 80,000 to 100,000 clones, approximately 90% of which show up once; just under 7.5% is in the top ten. The input for sequencing was peripheral blood, taken on day 0 of AZD1222 vaccination. These receptors all come from an adult in good health.

The gene calls are TRBV28 and TRBJ1-2, with 11 positions matching TRBD1. V trimming: 1 base; J trimming: 7 bases; junction bases outside the gene matches: 8. The CDR3 extends over 16 amino acids. In germline, CDR1 is MDHEN, CDR2 SYDVKM. DNA of the CDR3: TGTGCCAGCAGTTTATCGCGGACAGGGGGCTTGTCTGGCTACACCTTC. The encoded protein is CASSLSRTGGLSGYTF.

The chain links TRBV5-1 to TRBJ2-5, with 13 positions matching TRBD2. In germline, CDR1 is SGHRS, CDR2 YFSETQ. J was trimmed by 4 bases and V by 0 bases; bases with no gene match: 3. The CDR3 is 16 amino acids. DNA of the CDR3: TGCGCCAGCAGCTTGGGACTAGCGGGGGGTGGAGAGACCCAGTACTTC. Amino acid sequence: CASSLGLAGGGETQYF.

This chain links TRBV28 with TRBJ2-7, with TRBD2 matching 14 bases. The CDR3 is 16 amino acids. Per germline, CDR1 MDHEN and CDR2 SYDVKM. V lost 6 bases to trimming and J lost 6 bases; unmatched junction nucleotides: 10. CDR3 nucleotides: TGTGCCAGCAGCGGACTAGCGGGAGGTCAGCGCGTCGAGCAGTACTTC. This codes for CASSGLAGGQRVEQYF.

This rearrangement joins TRBV7-2 to TRBJ1-5; D unclear. The germline V gene encodes CDR1 SGHTA and CDR2 FQGNSA. The CDR3 is 13 residues long. The V and J ends lost 5 bases and 3 bases respectively, with 8 bases between them. In DNA, the CDR3 is TGTGCCAGCAGCCCAGATCTCAATCAGCCCCAGCATTTT. As protein: CASSPDLNQPQHF.

J is TRBJ2-1 and V is TRBV14, with no clear D. Trimming left V 6 bases short and J 2 bases short, with 2 bases between. Germline values: CDR1 SGHDN, CDR2 FVKESK. The CDR3 spans 11 residues. The CDR3 nucleotides read TGTGCCAGCAGTGCCTACAATGAGCAGTTCTTC. The encoded protein is CASSAYNEQFF.

The chain is built from TRBV4-2 and TRBJ1-1; D remains unclear. V was pared by 0 bases and J by 11 bases, with 10 bases between. There are 12 residues in the CDR3. Germline CDR1 is LGHNA and CDR2 is YNFKEQ. Written as DNA, the CDR3 is TGTGCCAGCAGCCAAGAGGTTAGCGGGGCTTTCTTT. Protein sequence: CASSQEVSGAFF.

The chain couples TRBV6-5 to TRBJ1-4; 10 bases are a match to TRBD1. The germline V gene encodes CDR1 MNHEY and CDR2 SVGAGI. The CDR3 extends over 15 amino acids. V lost 10 bases and J lost 3; bases outside the gene matches: 8. In DNA, the CDR3 is TGTGCCACCCGGGACAGGGGTTCGGCTAATGAAAAACTGTTTTTT. Its protein is CATRDRGSANEKLFF.

The chain carries TRBV7-6 and TRBJ2-7, with 8 nucleotides matching TRBD1. Germline trimming cut 2 bases from V and 4 bases from J; bases unmatched to any gene: 7. Germline V lookup: CDR1 SGHVS, CDR2 FNYEAQ. The CDR3 runs 15 residues. The CDR3 loop reads CASSLRWQGAYEQYF. The CDR3 DNA sequence: TGTGCCAGCAGCTTACGTTGGCAGGGGGCTTACGAGCAGTACTTC. Variable domain in full (rest from reference TRBV7-6 and TRBJ2-7): GAGVSQSPRYKVTKRGQDVALRCDPISGHVSLYWYRQALGQGPEFLTYFNYEAQQDKSGLPNDRFSAERPEGSISTLTIQRTEQRDSAMYRCASSLRWQGAYEQYFGPGTRLTVT.

The J gene is TRBJ1-6, the V gene TRBV4-2, with a possible D match to TRBD1 (5 bases). Per the germline V gene, CDR1 is LGHNA and CDR2 is YNFKEQ. Between the trimmed V and J ends, which lost 0 bases and 4 bases, there was a span of 16 bases. This CDR3 is built from 18 residues. The CDR3 is CASSQEGERTAYNSPLHF. The DNA of the CDR3 is TGTGCCAGCAGCCAAGAAGGGGAAAGGACGGCATATAATTCACCCCTCCACTTT.

Concerning this clone itself: Sequence at one end of the junction differs from germline and may be a read error. The chain is built from TRBV27 and TRBJ1-5, with D perhaps TRBD1 (6 bases). Germline loops: CDR1 MNHEY, CDR2 SMNVEV (reference sequence). This CDR3 has 15 residues. CDR3 residues: CASSLSSQGNQPQHF. The DNA of the CDR3 is TGTGCCAGCAGTCTATCATCACAGGGAAATCAGCCCCAGCATTTT.

This chain links TRBV2 with TRBJ2-5; 9 bases map to TRBD2. The V segment lost 0 bases and the J segment 5 bases; nucleotides outside the gene matches: 10. Germline V gene lookup returns CDR1 SNHLY and CDR2 FYNNEI. This CDR3 region has 17 residues. As DNA, the CDR3 is TGTGCCAGCAGTGAAGCTAGCGGGGGTTCGGATTCGGAGACCCAGTACTTC. Amino acid sequence: CASSEASGGSDSETQYF.

This rearrangement joins TRBV5-1 to TRBJ2-2; 9 bases agree with TRBD2. V was pared by 2 bases and J by 4 bases, with 3 bases of the junction left unmatched. The CDR3 sequence is 15 residues long. Germline CDR1 SGHRS, CDR2 YFSETQ. CDR3 DNA sequence: TGCGCCAGCAGCTTTGGCGGGGGGGCCACCGGGGAGCTGTTTTTT. Translated, it gives CASSFGGGATGELFF.

V is TRBV18 and J is TRBJ2-7; D unclear. Germline CDR1 and CDR2: KGHSH and LQKENI. V was clipped by 3 bases and J by 7 bases, with 16 bases between them. The CDR3 consists of 14 residues. The CDR3 sequence: CASSPVQDSSEQYF. For the CDR3, the DNA is TGTGCCAGCTCACCGGTTCAAGATTCCTCGGAGCAGTACTTC.

The chain links TRBV7-9 to TRBJ1-4; 8 nucleotides agree with TRBD1. The CDR3 length is 15 residues. CDR1 is SEHNR and CDR2 is FQNEAQ in the germline V gene (reference sequence). V shed 0 bases and J 7 bases; nucleotides not matched to a gene: 4. CDR3 residues: CASSLAGQGFEKLFF. CDR3 DNA sequence: TGTGCCAGCAGCTTAGCAGGACAGGGATTTGAAAAACTGTTTTTT.

The V call is TRBV28, the J call TRBJ1-5, with D possibly being TRBD1 (6 bases). CDR3 length: 13 amino acids. Deletions cut 6 bases from V and 6 bases from J, with 12 bases between. In germline, CDR1 is MDHEN, CDR2 SYDVKM. CDR3 in DNA: TGTGCCAGCAGGGGACAAGTTGGTCAGCCCCAGCATTTT. Its translation: CASRGQVGQPQHF.

About this clone: The same CDR3 can be traced to other DNA sequences in this sample. This sequence joins TRBV27 and TRBJ1-4; 7 nucleotides agree with TRBD1. From germline, CDR1 is MNHEY and CDR2 SMNVEV (reference sequence). This CDR3 has 16 amino acids. V lost 5 bases, J lost 7 bases, and 13 bases stayed unmatched. CDR3 DNA: TGTGCCAGCAGTCCCCCCAGGACAGGCTTGGGTGAAAAACTGTTTTTT. Translation: CASSPPRTGLGEKLFF.

The V call is TRBV5-4, the J call TRBJ2-3; 11 bases align to TRBD2. This CDR3 has 17 residues. Looked up from germline, CDR1 is SGHNT and CDR2 is YYREEE (reference sequence). The ends lost 2 bases at V and 0 bases at J; junction bases unmatched: 5. The chain's CDR3 is CASSLGLAGSSTDTQYF. The CDR3 nucleotides are TGTGCCAGCAGCTTAGGACTAGCGGGTTCTAGCACAGATACGCAGTATTTT.

The V gene is TRBV7-8, the J gene TRBJ2-7; 7 nucleotides align to TRBD1. V was clipped by 5 bases and J by 0 bases; unmatched bases: 10. Germline assignment: CDR1 SGHVS and CDR2 FQNEAQ. This CDR3 is 16 amino acids long. The CDR3, as DNA: TGTGCCAGCAGCACAGACAGGGTTATTGTCTCCTACGAGCAGTACTTC. This encodes CASSTDRVIVSYEQYF. Based on the CDR3 plus reference TRBV7-8 and TRBJ2-7, the full variable domain is GAGVSQSPRYKVAKRGQDVALRCDPISGHVSLFWYQQALGQGPEFLTYFQNEAQLDKSGLPSDRFFAERPEGSVSTLKIQRTQQEDSAVYLCASSTDRVIVSYEQYFGPGTRLTVT.

The rearrangement joins TRBV5-1 to TRBJ2-1; 7 nucleotides agree with TRBD2. The CDR3 contains 16 residues. Germline CDR1 reads SGHRS; CDR2 reads YFSETQ. With 0 bases clipped from V and 0 bases from J, the junction kept 3 bases outside the gene matches. The CDR3 sequence: CASSLEASGSYNEQFF. The DNA for the CDR3 is TGCGCCAGCAGCTTGGAGGCTAGCGGCTCCTACAATGAGCAGTTCTTC.

The V and J genes are TRBV18 and TRBJ1-2; TRBD1 agrees at 9 bases. CDR1 is KGHSH, CDR2 LQKENI, per germline. With 5 bases clipped from V and 4 bases from J, the junction kept 8 bases outside the gene matches. CDR3 size: 15 residues. The CDR3 DNA sequence: TGTGCCAGCTCAACTCAACAGGGGGCCAGCTATGGCTACACCTTC. It encodes CASSTQQGASYGYTF.

The count of this clone is one. The V call is TRBV7-2, the J call TRBJ2-2, with 8 bases fitting TRBD1. The V and J ends lost 5 bases and 7 bases, in that order; junction bases with no gene match: 9. The germline gives CDR1 SGHTA, CDR2 FQGNSA. The CDR3 length is 15 residues. CDR3 coding DNA: TGTGCCAGCAGCCTATACGACAGGGGCGGCGGGGAGCTGTTTTTT. This gives the protein CASSLYDRGGGELFF.

Details on this clone: Other DNA sequences in the sample encode the same CDR3. V gene TRBV7-2 combines with J gene TRBJ1-1; D not resolved. The germline gives CDR1 SGHTA, CDR2 FQGNSA. The CDR3 runs 14 residues. V was clipped by 1 base and J by 1 base, with 7 bases between them. This CDR3 reads CASSLVGGNTEAFF. The CDR3 nucleotides are TGTGCCAGCAGCTTAGTCGGCGGGAACACTGAAGCTTTCTTT.

The chain has TRBV7-2 and TRBJ1-2; 8 nucleotides agree with TRBD1. The J segment lost 6 bases and the V segment lost 3 bases, leaving 12 bases of the junction unmatched. There are 16 residues in the CDR3. Germline V gene sequence: CDR1 SGHTA, CDR2 FQGNSA. DNA for the CDR3: TGTGCCAGCAGCTTCGTGACAGGGGAGAGAGGCGATGGCTACACCTTC. The encoded protein is CASSFVTGERGDGYTF.

The gene calls are TRBV5-1 and TRBJ2-3; D is undetermined. Looked up from germline, CDR1 is SGHRS and CDR2 is YFSETQ. V was trimmed by 1 base and J by 0 bases, leaving 12 bases between them. The CDR3 has 16 residues. DNA of the CDR3: TGCGCCAGCAGCTTGAATGGGTTAGGTAGCACAGATACGCAGTATTTT. This codes for CASSLNGLGSTDTQYF.

This clone is a singleton in its sample. The CDR3 sequence: CASRLAGNNEQFF. The CDR3 DNA sequence: TGTGCCAGCAGGCTAGCGGGGAACAATGAGCAGTTCTTC. This chain joins TRBV2 and TRBJ2-1; 9 bases map to TRBD2. The CDR3 runs 13 residues. Germline loops: CDR1 SNHLY, CDR2 FYNNEI. After removal of 6 bases from V and 5 bases from J, the junction contained 2 bases not matched to a gene. The complete variable domain, with remaining parts taken from reference TRBV2 and TRBJ2-1, reads EPEVTQTPSHQVTQMGQEVILRCVPISNHLYFYWYRQILGQKVEFLVSFYNNEISEKSEIFDDQFSVERPDGSNFTLKIRSTKLEDSAMYFCASRLAGNNEQFFGPGTRLTVL.

The chain uses TRBV11-2 and TRBJ2-5; the match to TRBD2 covers 10 bases. The CDR3 length is 15 residues. Germline V gives CDR1 SGHAT, CDR2 FQNNGV. V trimming: 5 bases; J trimming: 4 bases; junction bases outside the gene matches: 7. CDR3 nucleotide sequence: TGTGCCAGCAGCCTTGTTAGCGGGGGGCGAGAGACCCAGTACTTC. Residues: CASSLVSGGRETQYF.

The chain is built from TRBV7-9 and TRBJ2-1, with D perhaps matching TRBD1 or TRBD2 (5 bases each). V was clipped by 0 bases and J by 0 bases, with 12 bases between them. In germline, CDR1 is SEHNR, CDR2 FQNEAQ (reference sequence). The CDR3 totals 17 residues. The CDR3 loop is CASSLAGRGSSYNEQFF. DNA for the CDR3: TGTGCCAGCAGCTTAGCGGGCCGGGGCAGCTCCTACAATGAGCAGTTCTTC.